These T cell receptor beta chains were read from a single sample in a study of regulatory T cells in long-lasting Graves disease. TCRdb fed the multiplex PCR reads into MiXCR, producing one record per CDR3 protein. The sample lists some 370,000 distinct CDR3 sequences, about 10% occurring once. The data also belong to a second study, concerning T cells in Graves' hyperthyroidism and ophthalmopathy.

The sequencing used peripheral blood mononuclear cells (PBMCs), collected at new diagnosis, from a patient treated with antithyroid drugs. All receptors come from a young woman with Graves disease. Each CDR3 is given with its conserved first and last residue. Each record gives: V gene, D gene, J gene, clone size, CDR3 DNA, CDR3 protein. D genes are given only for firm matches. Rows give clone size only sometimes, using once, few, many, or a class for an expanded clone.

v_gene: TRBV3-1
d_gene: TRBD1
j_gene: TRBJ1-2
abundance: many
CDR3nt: TGTGCCAGCAGCCAAGGGGGACAGACCCCTAACTATGGCTACACCTTC
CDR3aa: CASSQGGQTPNYGYTF

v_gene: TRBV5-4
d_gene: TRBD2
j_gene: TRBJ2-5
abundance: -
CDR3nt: TGTGCCAGCAGCCCGAAACTAGCGGGACCTGGAGAGACCCAGTACTTC
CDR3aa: CASSPKLAGPGETQYF

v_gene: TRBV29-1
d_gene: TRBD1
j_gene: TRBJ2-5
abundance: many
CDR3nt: TGCAGCGCTCTTCGGGCCCGCAGGGGGCTCCAAGAGACCCAGTACTTC
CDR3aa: CSALRARRGLQETQYF

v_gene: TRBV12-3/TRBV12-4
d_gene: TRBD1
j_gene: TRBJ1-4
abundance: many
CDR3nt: TGTGCCAGCAGTTTAGCGCAGGGGGCTGAAAAACTGTTTTTT
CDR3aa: CASSLAQGAEKLFF

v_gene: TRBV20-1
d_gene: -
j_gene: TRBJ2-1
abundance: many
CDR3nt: TGCAGTGCTAGAGATCTAACAGGGTTAAGCTCCTACAATGAGCAGTTCTTC
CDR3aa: CSARDLTGLSSYNEQFF

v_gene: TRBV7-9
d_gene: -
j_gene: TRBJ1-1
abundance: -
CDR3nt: TGTGCCAGCACCCAAAGGGGCGAAAGGACTTTCTTT
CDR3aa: CASTQRGERTFF

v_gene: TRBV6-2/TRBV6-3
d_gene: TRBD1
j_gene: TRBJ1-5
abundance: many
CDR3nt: TGTGCCAGCAGTTACCGGGACAGGGGTAGCAATCAGCCCCAGCATTTT
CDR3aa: CASSYRDRGSNQPQHF

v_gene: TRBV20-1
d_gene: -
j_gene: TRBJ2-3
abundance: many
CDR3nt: TGCAGTGCACCCGGCCCTTGGACACCAGATACGCAGTATTTT
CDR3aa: CSAPGPWTPDTQYF

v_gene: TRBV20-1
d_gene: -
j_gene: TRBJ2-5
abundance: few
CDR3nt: TGCAGTGCCGCGGGGTGGCGGCGGATGGAGACCCAGTACTTC
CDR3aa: CSAAGWRRMETQYF

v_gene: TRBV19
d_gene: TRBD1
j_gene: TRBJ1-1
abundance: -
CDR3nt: TGTGCCAGTAGTATCCGGGACAGAAATGCGTTGCACCCTGAAGCTTTCTTT
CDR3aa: CASSIRDRNALHPEAFF

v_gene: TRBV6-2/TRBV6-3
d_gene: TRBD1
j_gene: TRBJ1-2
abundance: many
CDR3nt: TGTGCCAGCAGCTACACAGGGGCAAATGGCTACACCTTC
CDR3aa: CASSYTGANGYTF

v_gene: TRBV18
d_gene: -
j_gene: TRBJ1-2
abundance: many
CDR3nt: TGTGCCAGCTCACCATTATGGGCAGGGGCCTATGGCTACACCTTC
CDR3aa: CASSPLWAGAYGYTF

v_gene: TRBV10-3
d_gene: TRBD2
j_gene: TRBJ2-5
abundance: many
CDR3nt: TGTGCCATCAGTGAGTCTAGCGGGCGCAACCAAGAGACCCAGTACTTC
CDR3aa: CAISESSGRNQETQYF

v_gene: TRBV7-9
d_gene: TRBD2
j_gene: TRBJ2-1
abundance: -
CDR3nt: TGTGCCAGCAGCGTAGAGGGACTAGCGGGGCCCTACAATGAGCAGTTCTTC
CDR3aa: CASSVEGLAGPYNEQFF

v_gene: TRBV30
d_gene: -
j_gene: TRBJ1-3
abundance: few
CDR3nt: TGTGCCTGGAGTGTACCTCCCCGGAGCTCTGGAAACACCATATATTTT
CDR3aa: CAWSVPPRSSGNTIYF

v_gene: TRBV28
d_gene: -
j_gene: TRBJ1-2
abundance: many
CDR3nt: TGTGCCAGCAGTTTCCAGCAGGTGGTAGTAATCTATGGCTACACCTTC
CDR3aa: CASSFQQVVVIYGYTF

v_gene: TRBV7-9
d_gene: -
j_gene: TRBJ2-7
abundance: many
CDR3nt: TGTGCCAGCAGCTTGGCGTGGGGACACGAGCAGTACTTC
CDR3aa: CASSLAWGHEQYF

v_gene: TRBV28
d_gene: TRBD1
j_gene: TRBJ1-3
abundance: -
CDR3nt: TGTGCCACCCGGACAGGGCTCGGAAACACCATATATTTT
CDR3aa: CATRTGLGNTIYF

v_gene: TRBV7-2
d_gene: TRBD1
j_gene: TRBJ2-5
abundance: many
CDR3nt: TGTGCCAGCAGCCTTTGGACAGGGGAGACCCAGTACTTC
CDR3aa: CASSLWTGETQYF

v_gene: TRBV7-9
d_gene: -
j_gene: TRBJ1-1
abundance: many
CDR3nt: TGTGCCAGCAGCTTAGCAAGGGAGGGCACTGAAGCTTTCTTT
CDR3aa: CASSLAREGTEAFF

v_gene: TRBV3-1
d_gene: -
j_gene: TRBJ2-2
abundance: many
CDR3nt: TGTGCCAGCAGCCAAGATGACGGCCTCTCCGGGGAGCTGTTTTTT
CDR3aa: CASSQDDGLSGELFF

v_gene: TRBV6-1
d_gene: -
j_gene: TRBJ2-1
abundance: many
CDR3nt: TGTGCCACTTCAAGGGTAAACTATGAGCAGTTCTTC
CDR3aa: CATSRVNYEQFF

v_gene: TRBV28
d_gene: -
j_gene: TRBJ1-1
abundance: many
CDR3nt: TGTGCCAGCAGTTTCCCCCCCCCAAGGAGGCTGCGTCTGGCCCAAGCTTTCTTT
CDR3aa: CASSFPPPRRLRLAQAFF

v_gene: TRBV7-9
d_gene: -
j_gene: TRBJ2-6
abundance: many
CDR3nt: TGTGCCAGCAGCTCCCGTATGACCCGCTCTGGGGCCAACGTCCTGACTTTC
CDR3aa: CASSSRMTRSGANVLTF

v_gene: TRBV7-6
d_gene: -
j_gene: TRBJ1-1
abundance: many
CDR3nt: TGTGCCAGCAGCTTGGATATAGGGCTGGGTGAAGCTTTCTTT
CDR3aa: CASSLDIGLGEAFF

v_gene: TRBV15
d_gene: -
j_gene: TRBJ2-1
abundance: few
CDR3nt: TGTGCCACCAGCAGAGACGGGACTTCGTTAGTTGAGCAGTTCTTC
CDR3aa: CATSRDGTSLVEQFF

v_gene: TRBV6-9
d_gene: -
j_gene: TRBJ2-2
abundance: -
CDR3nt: TGTGTCAGCAGTTGGACAGACACCGGGGAGCTGTTTTTT
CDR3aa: CVSSWTDTGELFF